This T cell receptor beta chain was captured in a study of OX40 agonist ivuxolimab in advanced cancers. Study-wide background: Previous treatment with anti-PD-1, anti-PD-L1 or anti-CTLA-4 therapy was allowed; over 35% had received some.

Germline CDR1 reads SGHRS; CDR2 reads YFSETQ. V lost 2 bases, J lost 2 bases, and 14 bases lay in between. The CDR3 is 15 residues long. Data came from immunoSEQ multiplex PCR; TCRdb stores just in-frame clones and leaves some out. Of 65,000 to 75,000 clones in the sample, roughly 81% were seen once. This clone was observed a handful of times. This TCR derives from an adult with an advanced solid tumor such as melanoma, head and neck, liver or kidney cancer. The specimen was CD4+ or CD8+ T cells sorted from blood, collected in a trial of the OX40 agonist ivuxolimab. The chain links TRBV5-1 to TRBJ2-7; maybe TRBD1 (5 bases). Written as DNA, the CDR3 is TGCGCCAGCAGCTTAGGGGTAGGAACCACCTACGAGCAGTACTTC. Translation: CASSLGVGTTYEQYF.